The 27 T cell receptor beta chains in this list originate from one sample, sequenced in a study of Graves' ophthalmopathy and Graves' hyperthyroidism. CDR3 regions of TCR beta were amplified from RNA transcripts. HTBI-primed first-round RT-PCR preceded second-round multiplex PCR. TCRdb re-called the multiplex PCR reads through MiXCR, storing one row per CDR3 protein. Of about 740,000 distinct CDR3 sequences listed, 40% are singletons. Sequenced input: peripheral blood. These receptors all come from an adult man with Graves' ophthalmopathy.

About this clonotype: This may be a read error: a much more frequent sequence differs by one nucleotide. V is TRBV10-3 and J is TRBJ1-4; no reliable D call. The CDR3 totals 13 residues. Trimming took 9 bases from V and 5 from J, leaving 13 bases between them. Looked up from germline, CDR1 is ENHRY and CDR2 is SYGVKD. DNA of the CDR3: TGTGCCATGAGCGGGCCTCAAAATGAAAAACTGTTTTTT. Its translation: CAMSGPQNEKLFF.

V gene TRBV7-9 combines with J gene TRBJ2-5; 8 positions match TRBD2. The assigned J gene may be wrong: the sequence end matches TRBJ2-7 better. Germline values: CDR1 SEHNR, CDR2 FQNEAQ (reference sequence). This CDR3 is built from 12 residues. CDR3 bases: TGTGCCAGCACCGGGAGGGATGCCGAGCAGTACTTC. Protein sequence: CASTGRDAEQYF.

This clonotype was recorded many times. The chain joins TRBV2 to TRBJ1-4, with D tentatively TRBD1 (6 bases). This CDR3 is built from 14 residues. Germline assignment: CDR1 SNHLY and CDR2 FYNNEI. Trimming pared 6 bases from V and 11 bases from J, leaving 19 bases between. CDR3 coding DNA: TGTGCCAGCAGCCTACAGGGAGGCGCCTGGAAACTGTTTTTT. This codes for CASSLQGGAWKLFF.

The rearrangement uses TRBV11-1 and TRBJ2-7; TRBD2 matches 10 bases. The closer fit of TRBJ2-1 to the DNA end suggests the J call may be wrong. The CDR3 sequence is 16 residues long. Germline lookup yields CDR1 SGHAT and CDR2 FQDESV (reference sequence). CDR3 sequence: CASSLSPSGRSSEQFF. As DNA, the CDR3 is TGTGCCAGCAGCTTATCGCCTAGCGGGAGATCCAGTGAGCAGTTCTTC.

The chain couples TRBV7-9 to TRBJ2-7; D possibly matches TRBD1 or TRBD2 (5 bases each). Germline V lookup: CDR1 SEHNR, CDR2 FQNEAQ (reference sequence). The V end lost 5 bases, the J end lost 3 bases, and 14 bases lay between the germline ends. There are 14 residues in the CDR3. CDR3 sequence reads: CASSQGPESYEQYF. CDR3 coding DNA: TGTGCCAGCAGCCAGGGACCCGAAAGCTACGAGCAGTACTTC.

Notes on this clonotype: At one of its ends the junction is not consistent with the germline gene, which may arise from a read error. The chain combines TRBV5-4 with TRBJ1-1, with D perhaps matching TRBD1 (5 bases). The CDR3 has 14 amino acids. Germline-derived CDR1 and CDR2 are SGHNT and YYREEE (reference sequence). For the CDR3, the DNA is TGCGCCAGCAGCTTGGCGGCAGGGAGGGCTGAAGCTTTCTTT. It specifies CASSLAAGRAEAFF.

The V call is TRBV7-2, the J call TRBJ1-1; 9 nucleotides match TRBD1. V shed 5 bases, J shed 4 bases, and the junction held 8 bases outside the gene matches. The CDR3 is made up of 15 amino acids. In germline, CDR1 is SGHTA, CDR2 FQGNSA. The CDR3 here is CASSPQTGGGTEAFF. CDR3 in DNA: TGTGCCAGCAGCCCCCAGACAGGGGGAGGCACTGAAGCTTTCTTT.

CDR3 in amino acids: CASESGTHQPQHF. The CDR3 region has the DNA TGTGCCAGTGAGTCCGGCACTCATCAGCCCCAGCATTTT. This rearrangement joins TRBV19 to TRBJ1-5; D remains ambiguous. Per the germline V gene, CDR1 is LNHDA and CDR2 is SQIVND (reference sequence). V gave up 8 bases and J gave up 5 bases, with 13 bases separating them. The CDR3 covers 13 residues. Full variable domain (missing parts from reference TRBV19 and TRBJ1-5): DGGITQSPKYLFRKEGQNVTLSCEQNLNHDAMYWYRQDPGQGLRLIYYSQIVNDFQKGDIAEGYSVSREKKESFPLTVTSAQKNPTAFYLCASESGTHQPQHFGDGTRLSIL.

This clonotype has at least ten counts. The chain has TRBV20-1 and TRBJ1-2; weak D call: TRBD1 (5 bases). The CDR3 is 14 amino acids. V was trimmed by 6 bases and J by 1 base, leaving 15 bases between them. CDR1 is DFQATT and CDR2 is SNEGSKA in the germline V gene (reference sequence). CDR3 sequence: CSARDGVVNYGYTF. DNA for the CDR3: TGCAGTGCCCGGGACGGAGTTGTTAACTATGGCTACACCTTC.

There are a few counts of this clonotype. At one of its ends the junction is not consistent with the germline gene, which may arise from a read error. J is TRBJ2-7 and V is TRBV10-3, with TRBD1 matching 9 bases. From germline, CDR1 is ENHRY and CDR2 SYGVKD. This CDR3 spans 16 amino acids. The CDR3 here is CASSYGTGGVSYEQYF. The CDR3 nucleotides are TGTGCCAGCAGTTACGGTACAGGGGGCGTCTCCTACGAGCAGTACTTC.

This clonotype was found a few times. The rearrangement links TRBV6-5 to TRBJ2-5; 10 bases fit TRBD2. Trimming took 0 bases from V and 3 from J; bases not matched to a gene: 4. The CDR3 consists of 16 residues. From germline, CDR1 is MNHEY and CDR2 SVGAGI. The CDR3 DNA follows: TGTGCCAGCAGTTACTCCCAACTAGCGGGGAAAGAGACCCAGTACTTC. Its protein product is CASSYSQLAGKETQYF.

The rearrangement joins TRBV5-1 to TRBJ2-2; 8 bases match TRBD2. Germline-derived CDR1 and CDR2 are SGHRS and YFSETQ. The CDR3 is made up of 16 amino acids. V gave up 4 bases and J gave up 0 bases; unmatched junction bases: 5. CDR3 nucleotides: TGCGCCAGCAGCCCCGGGAGGGATTCGAACACCGGGGAGCTGTTTTTT. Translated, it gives CASSPGRDSNTGELFF. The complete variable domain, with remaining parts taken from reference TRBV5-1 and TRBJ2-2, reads KAGVTQTPRYLIKTRGQQVTLSCSPISGHRSVSWYQQTPGQGLQFLFEYFSETQRNKGNFPGRFSGRQFSNSRSEMNVSTLELGDSALYLCASSPGRDSNTGELFFGEGSRLTVL.

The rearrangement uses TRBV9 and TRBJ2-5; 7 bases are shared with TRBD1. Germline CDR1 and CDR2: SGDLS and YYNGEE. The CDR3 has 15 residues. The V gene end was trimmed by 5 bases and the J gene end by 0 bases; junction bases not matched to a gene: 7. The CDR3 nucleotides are TGTGCCAGCAGTCCCCGGGACAGTTACCAAGAGACCCAGTACTTC. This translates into CASSPRDSYQETQYF.

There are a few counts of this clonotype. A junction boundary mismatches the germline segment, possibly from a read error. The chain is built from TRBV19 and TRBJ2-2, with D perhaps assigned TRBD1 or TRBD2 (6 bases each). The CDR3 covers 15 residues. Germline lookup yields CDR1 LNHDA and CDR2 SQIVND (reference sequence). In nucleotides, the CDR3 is TGTGCCAGTAGAGGGGACATCGCGAACACCGGGGGGCTGTTTTTT. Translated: CASRGDIANTGGLFF.

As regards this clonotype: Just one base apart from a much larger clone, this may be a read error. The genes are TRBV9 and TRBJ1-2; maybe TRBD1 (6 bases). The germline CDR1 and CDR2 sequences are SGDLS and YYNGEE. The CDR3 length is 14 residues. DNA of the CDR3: TGTGCCAGCAGCGCTCAGGGGACGACCTATGGCCACACCTTC. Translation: CASSAQGTTYGHTF.

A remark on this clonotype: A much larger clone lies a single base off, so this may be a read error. The CDR3, as DNA: TGTGCCGCCGAAGCCGCGGGTTACACCGGGGAGCTGCTTTTT. It codes for CAAEAAGYTGELLF. V usage is TRBV10-3 and J usage is TRBJ2-2, with D tentatively TRBD2 (5 bases). Germline CDR1 ENHRY, CDR2 SYGVKD. The CDR3 contains 14 residues.

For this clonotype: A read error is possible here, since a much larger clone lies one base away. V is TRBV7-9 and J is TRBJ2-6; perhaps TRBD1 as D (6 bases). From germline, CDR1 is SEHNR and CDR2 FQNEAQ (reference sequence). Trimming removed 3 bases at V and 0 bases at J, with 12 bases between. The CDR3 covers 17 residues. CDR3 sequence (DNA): TGTGCCAGCAGCTTGAGACAGGCTGGCTCTGGGGCCAACGTCCTGACTTTC. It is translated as CASSLRQAGSGANVLTF.

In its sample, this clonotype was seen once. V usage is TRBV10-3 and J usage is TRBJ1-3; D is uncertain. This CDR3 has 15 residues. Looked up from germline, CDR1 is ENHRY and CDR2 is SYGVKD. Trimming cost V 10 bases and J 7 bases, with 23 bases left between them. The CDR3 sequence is CASNRAGISSNTIYF. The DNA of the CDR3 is TGTGCCAGCAATCGGGCAGGAATCTCTTCGAACACCATATATTTT.

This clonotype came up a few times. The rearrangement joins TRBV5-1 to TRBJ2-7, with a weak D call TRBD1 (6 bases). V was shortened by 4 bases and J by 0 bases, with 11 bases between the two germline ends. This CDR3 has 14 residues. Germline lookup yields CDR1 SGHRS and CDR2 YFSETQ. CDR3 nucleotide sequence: TGCGCCAGCAGCACGTACAGGGACTCCTACGAGCAGTACTTC. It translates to CASSTYRDSYEQYF.

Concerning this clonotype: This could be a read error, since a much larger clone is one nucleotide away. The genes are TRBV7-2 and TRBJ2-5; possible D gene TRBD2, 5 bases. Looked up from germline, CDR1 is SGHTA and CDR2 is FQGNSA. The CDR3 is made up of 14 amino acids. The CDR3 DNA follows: TGTGCCAGCGGCTTAGCGTACAACCGGGAGACCCAGTACTTC. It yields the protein CASGLAYNRETQYF.

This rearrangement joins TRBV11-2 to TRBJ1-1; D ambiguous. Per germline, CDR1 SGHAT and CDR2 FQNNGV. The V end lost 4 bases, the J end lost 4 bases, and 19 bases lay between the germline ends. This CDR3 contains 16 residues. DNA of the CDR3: TGTGCCAGCAGCTATCTCGCAGGAGATTTCGCCACTGAAGCTTTCTTT. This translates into CASSYLAGDFATEAFF.

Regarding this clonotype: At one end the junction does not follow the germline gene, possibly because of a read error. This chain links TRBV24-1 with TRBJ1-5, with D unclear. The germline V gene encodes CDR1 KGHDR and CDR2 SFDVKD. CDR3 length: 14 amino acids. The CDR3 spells CASSPGQVLQAQHF. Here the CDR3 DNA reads TGTGCCAGCTCACCAGGCCAGGTCCTTCAGGCCCAGCATTTT.

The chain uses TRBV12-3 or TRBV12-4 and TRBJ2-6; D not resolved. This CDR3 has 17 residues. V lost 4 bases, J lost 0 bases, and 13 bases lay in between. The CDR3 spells CASSSAWVFSGANVLTF. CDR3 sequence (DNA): TGTGCCAGCAGTTCAGCCTGGGTGTTCTCTGGGGCCAACGTCCTGACTTTC.

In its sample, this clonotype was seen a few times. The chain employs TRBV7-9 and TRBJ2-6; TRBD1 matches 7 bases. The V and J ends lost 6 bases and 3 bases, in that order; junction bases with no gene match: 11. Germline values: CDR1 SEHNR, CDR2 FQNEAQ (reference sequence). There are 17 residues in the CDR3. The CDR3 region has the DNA TGTGCCAGCAGTCAAAACAGGGGTGGGGTTGGGGCCAACGTCCTGACTTTC. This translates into CASSQNRGGVGANVLTF.

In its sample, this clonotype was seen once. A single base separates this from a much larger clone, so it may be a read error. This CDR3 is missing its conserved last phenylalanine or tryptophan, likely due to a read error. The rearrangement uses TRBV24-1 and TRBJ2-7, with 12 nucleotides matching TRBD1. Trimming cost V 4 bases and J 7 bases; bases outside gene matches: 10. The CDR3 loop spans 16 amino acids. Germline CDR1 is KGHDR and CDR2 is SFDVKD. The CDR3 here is CATSDPGQGARGEQYL. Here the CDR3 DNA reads TGTGCCACCAGTGACCCGGGACAGGGGGCGCGAGGGGAGCAGTACCTC.

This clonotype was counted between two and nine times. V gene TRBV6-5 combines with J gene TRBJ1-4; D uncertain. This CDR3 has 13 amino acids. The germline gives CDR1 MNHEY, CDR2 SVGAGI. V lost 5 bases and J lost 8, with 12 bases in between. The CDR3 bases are TGTGCCAGCAGTATGTCCGGTAGGGAAAAACTGTTTTTT. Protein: CASSMSGREKLFF.

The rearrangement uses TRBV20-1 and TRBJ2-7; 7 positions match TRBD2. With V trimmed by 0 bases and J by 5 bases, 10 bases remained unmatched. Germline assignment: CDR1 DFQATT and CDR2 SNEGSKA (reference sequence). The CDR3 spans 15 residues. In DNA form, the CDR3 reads TGCAGTGCTAGAGATATCGGGGGGAGGGAGAACGAGCAGTACTTC. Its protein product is CSARDIGGRENEQYF.